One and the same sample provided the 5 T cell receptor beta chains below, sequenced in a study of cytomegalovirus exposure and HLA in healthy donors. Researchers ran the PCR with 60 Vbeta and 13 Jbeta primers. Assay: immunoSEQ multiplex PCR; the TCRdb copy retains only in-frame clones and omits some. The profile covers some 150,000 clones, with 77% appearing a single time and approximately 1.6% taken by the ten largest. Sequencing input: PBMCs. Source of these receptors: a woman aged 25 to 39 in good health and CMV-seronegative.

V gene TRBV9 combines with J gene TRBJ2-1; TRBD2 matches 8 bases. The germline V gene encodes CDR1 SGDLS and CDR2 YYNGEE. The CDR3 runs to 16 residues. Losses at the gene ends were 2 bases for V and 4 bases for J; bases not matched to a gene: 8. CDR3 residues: CASSVGLAGGYNEQFF. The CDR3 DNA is TGTGCCAGCAGCGTTGGGCTAGCGGGCGGATACAATGAGCAGTTCTTC. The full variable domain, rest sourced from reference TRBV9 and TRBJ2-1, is DSGVTQTPKHLITATGQRVTLRCSPRSGDLSVYWYQQSLDQGLQFLIQYYNGEERAKGNILERFSAQQFPDLHSELNLSSLELGDSALYFCASSVGLAGGYNEQFFGPGTRLTVL.

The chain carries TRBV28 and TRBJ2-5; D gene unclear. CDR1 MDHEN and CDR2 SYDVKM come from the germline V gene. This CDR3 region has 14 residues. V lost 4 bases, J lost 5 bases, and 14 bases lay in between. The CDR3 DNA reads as TGTGCCAGCAGTTCGTCGATGAACCGGGAGACCCAGTACTTC. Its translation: CASSSSMNRETQYF.

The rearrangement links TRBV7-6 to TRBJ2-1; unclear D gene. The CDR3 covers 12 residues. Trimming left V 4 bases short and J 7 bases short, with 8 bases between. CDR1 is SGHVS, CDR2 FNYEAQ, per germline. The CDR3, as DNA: TGTGCCAGCAGCTCCGGGTGGAATGAGCAGTTCTTC. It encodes CASSSGWNEQFF.

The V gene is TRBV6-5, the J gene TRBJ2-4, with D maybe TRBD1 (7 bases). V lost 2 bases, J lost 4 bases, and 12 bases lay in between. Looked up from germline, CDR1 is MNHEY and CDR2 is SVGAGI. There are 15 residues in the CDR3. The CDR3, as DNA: TGTGCCAGCAGTTACAGCGCAGGGGGGAAAAACATTCAGTACTTC. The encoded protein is CASSYSAGGKNIQYF.

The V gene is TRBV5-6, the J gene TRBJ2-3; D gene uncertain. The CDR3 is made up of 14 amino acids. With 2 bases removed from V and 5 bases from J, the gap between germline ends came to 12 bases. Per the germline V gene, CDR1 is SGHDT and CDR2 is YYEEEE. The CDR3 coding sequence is TGTGCCAGCAGCTTATCGGCTTCGGGAGATACGCAGTATTTT. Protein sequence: CASSLSASGDTQYF.